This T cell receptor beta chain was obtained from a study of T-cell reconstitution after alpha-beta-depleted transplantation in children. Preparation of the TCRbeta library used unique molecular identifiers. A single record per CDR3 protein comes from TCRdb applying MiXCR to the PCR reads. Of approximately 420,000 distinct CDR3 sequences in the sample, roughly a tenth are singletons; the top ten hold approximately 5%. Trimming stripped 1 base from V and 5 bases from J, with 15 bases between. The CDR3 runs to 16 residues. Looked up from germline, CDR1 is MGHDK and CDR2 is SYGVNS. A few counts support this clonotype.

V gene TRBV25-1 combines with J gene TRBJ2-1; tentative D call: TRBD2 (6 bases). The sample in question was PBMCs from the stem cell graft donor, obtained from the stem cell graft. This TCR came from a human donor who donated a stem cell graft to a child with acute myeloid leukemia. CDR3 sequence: CASSESHTGDHNEQFF. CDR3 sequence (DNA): TGTGCCAGCAGTGAATCTCATACGGGAGACCACAATGAGCAGTTCTTC.